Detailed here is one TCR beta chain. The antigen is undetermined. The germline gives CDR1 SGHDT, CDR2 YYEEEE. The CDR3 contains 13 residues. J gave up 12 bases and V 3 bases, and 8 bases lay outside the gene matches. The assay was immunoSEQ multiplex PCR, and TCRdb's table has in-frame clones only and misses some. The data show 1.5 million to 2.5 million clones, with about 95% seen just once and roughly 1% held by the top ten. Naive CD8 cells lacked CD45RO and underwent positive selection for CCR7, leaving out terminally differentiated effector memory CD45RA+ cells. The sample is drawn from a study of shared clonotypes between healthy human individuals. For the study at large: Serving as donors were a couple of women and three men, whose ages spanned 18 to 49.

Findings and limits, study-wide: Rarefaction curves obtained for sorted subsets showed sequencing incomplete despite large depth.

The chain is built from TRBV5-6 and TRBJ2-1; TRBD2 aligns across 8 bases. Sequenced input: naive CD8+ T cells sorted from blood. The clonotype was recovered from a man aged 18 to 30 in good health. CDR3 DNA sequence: TGTGCCAGCAGCTCGGGACTAGGGATCGGGCAGTTCTTC. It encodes CASSSGLGIGQFF.